A selection of T cell receptor beta chains follows, all from one sample in a study of blood T cell repertoires in COVID-19. The protocol was immunoSEQ multiplex PCR, while the TCRdb copy is restricted to in-frame clones and leaves out a portion. The profile covers about 130,000 clones, with about four fifths appearing a single time and 8.5% to 10% taken by the ten largest. Sample: peripheral blood. Receptors originate from a man aged 35 to 55 with active or convalescent COVID-19. Both conserved end residues are part of each CDR3. Fields, in order: V gene, D gene, clone size, J gene, CDR3 protein, CDR3 DNA. The D gene is left open where the match is weak. Some rows mark clone size as missing; the rest say once, few, many or name a class of expanded clone.

V: TRBV18; D: .; size: few; J: TRBJ2-7; CDR3: CASSPSQGRDYYEQYF; DNA: TGTGCCAGCTCCCCCTCTCAGGGCCGAGATTACTACGAGCAGTACTTC
V: TRBV9; D: .; size: once; J: TRBJ1-5; CDR3: CASSPGRSGVGQPQHF; DNA: TGTGCCAGCAGCCCGGGAAGATCAGGGGTCGGGCAGCCCCAGCATTTT
V: TRBV7-2; D: .; size: few; J: TRBJ2-6; CDR3: CASSPQVSGANVLTF; DNA: TGTGCCAGCAGCCCCCAGGTTTCTGGGGCCAACGTCCTGACTTTC
V: TRBV19; D: .; size: .; J: TRBJ2-2; CDR3: CASSILGGNTGELFF; DNA: TGTGCCAGTAGTATTTTAGGGGGGAACACCGGGGAGCTGTTTTTT
V: TRBV3-1/TRBV3-2; D: .; size: few; J: TRBJ1-1; CDR3: CASSPGLNTEAFF; DNA: TGTGCCAGCAGCCCGGGATTGAACACTGAAGCTTTCTTT
V: TRBV4-2; D: TRBD2; size: once; J: TRBJ2-3; CDR3: CASSLNGGASTDTQYF; DNA: TGTGCCAGCAGCCTTAACGGGGGGGCGAGCACAGATACGCAGTATTTT
V: TRBV7-6; D: .; size: .; J: TRBJ2-6; CDR3: CASSRAGAGANVLTF; DNA: TGTGCCAGCAGCCGAGCAGGGGCTGGGGCCAACGTCCTGACTTTC
V: TRBV24-1; D: TRBD2; size: .; J: TRBJ2-1; CDR3: CATSGAGGTNEQFF; DNA: TGTGCCACCAGTGGAGCGGGGGGGACCAATGAGCAGTTCTTC
V: TRBV10-3; D: .; size: .; J: TRBJ1-6; CDR3: CAISESGNSPLHF; DNA: TGTGCCATCAGTGAGTCCGGGAATTCACCCCTCCACTTT
V: TRBV5-1; D: .; size: .; J: TRBJ2-3; CDR3: CASSLAAEADTQYF; DNA: TGCGCCAGCAGCTTGGCCGCGGAAGCAGATACGCAGTATTTT
V: TRBV18; D: TRBD2; size: .; J: TRBJ2-7; CDR3: CASSPQLAGGEQYF; DNA: TGTGCCAGCTCACCACAACTAGCGGGGGGGGAGCAGTACTTC
V: TRBV20-1; D: TRBD1; size: .; J: TRBJ2-7; CDR3: CSASWTGQLYEQYF; DNA: TGCAGTGCTAGTTGGACAGGCCAGCTCTACGAGCAGTACTTC
V: TRBV12-3/TRBV12-4; D: .; size: .; J: TRBJ1-5; CDR3: CASSFPGNQPQHF; DNA: TGTGCCAGCAGTTTCCCCGGCAATCAGCCCCAGCATTTT
V: TRBV3-1/TRBV3-2; D: TRBD1; size: .; J: TRBJ2-1; CDR3: CASSLRGGAYNEQFF; DNA: TGTGCCAGCAGCCTGAGAGGGGGCGCCTACAATGAGCAGTTCTTC
V: TRBV6-2/TRBV6-3; D: TRBD1; size: .; J: TRBJ1-6; CDR3: CASSSTGQGFGSPLHF; DNA: TGTGCCAGCAGTTCGACGGGACAGGGGTTCGGTTCACCCCTCCACTTT
V: TRBV6-2/TRBV6-3; D: TRBD1; size: .; J: TRBJ2-7; CDR3: CASSRQGGPYEQYF; DNA: TGTGCCAGCAGCAGACAGGGCGGCCCCTACGAGCAGTACTTC
V: TRBV29-1; D: .; size: .; J: TRBJ2-7; CDR3: CSVTPRGFTYEQYF; DNA: TGCAGCGTGACCCCCCGGGGGTTTACCTACGAGCAGTACTTC
V: TRBV2; D: .; size: .; J: TRBJ1-2; CDR3: CASSALTGPMDGYTF; DNA: TGTGCCAGCAGTGCCCTTACAGGTCCGATGGATGGCTACACCTTC